The following is a T cell receptor (beta chain) sequence with its context. As yet, its antigen is unknown. Genes here carry mouse names. The CDR3 end falls 1 residue outside the read, so it is completed with the germline J gene. The method was immunoSEQ multiplex PCR; TCRdb's version includes in-frame clones alone and lacks a portion of them. The sample consists of about 8,200 clones, over 35% of them appearing once. The CDR3 length is 14 residues. Germline CDR1 is SNHLY and CDR2 is FYNGKV (reference sequence). Trimming removed 1 base at V and 7 bases at J, with 11 bases between. This entry is derived from a study of tissue T cells after allogeneic stem cell transplantation. Broader study findings: Only a limited share of tissue TCRs appeared in blood or spleen. Alloreactivity or antigen specificity of tissue TCRs was not determined; some clones might be host cells. Across patients, clones rarely overlapped, yet motif clusters were shared tissue-specifically.

Documented time point: mouse harvest day 7 after allogeneic transplant. Each mouse received 10^7 T-cell-depleted marrow cells plus 10^6 splenic CD5+ T cells by tail vein. V is TRBV3 and J is TRBJ2-1; D assignment may be TRBD1 or TRBD2 (5 bases each). Sample: skin. The receptor was derived from a female BALB/c mouse given C57BL/6 T cells with graft-versus-host disease after an allogeneic hematopoietic cell transplant. This CDR3 is CASSLDGARAEQFF. The covered CDR3 bases are TGTGCCAGCAGCTTAGATGGGGCGAGGGCTGAGCAGTTC.